This T cell receptor beta chain was found in a study of T cell changes during pregnancy in multiple sclerosis. This table comes from immunoSEQ multiplex PCR, and its TCRdb copy is limited to in-frame clones, with some not included. The top ten hold roughly 0.67% of the sample, which has about 44,000 clones, roughly 92% seen once. Germline CDR1 and CDR2: SGHDN and FVKESK. The CDR3 spans 15 residues. Trimming removed 0 bases at V and 6 bases at J, with 12 bases between. This chain connects TRBV14 to TRBJ2-1; D unclear. The material was CD4+ T cells from peripheral blood mononuclear cells, obtained in the first trimester of pregnancy. The clonotype comes from a female donor with multiple sclerosis, enrolled in a pregnancy study. The CDR3 sequence is CASSQERLRSNEQFF. The DNA for the CDR3 is TGTGCCAGCAGCCAAGAGCGTCTGCGTAGCAATGAGCAGTTCTTC. Full variable domain (missing parts from reference TRBV14 and TRBJ2-1): EAGVTQFPSHSVIEKGQTVTLRCDPISGHDNLYWYRRVMGKEIKFLLHFVKESKQDESGMPNNRFLAERTGGTYSTLKVQPAELEDSGVYFCASSQERLRSNEQFFGPGTRLTVL.